This T cell receptor (beta chain) appears in the sequencing data of a study of spatial heterogeneity in lung cancer. At the level of the study: Sequences of the beta chain were consistently detected in greater numbers than alpha-chain sequences. There were, on average, more than 9.5 raw-read appearances for each unique TCR and UMI combination.

Germline V gives CDR1 SGHTA, CDR2 FQGNSA. This CDR3 is 15 amino acids long. V lost 5 bases, J lost 1 base, and 14 bases lay in between. The library protocol tagged each TCR cDNA with a unique molecular identifier. MiXCR, applied by TCRdb to the 5' RACE reads, yields one record per CDR3 protein. Among 95,000 or so distinct CDR3 sequences listed, approximately 8.9% were seen once. Indicated time point: sample taken at primary tumor resection. Tumor, nontumor lung or frozen PBMC supplied whole RNA that was sequenced unsorted. The donors, more than 55 patients with untreated early-stage non-small cell lung cancer, provided the samples.

The source of this sequence is a male donor with early-stage non-small cell lung cancer. The chain is built from TRBV7-2 and TRBJ1-2; the D gene is possibly TRBD1 (5 bases). The sequenced sample was PBMCs, obtained at surgery. The chain's CDR3 is CASSLMGRINYGYTF. The CDR3 DNA reads as TGTGCCAGCAGCCTGATGGGACGTATTAACTATGGCTACACCTTC.